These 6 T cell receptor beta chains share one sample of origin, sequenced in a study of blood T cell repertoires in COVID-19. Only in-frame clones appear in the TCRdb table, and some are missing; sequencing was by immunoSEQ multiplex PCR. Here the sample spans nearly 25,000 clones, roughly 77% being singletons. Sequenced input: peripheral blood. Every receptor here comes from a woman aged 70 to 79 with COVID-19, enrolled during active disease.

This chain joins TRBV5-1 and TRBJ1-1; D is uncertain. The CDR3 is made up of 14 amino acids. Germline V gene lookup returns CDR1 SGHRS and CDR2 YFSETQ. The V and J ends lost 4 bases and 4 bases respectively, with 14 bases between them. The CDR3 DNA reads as TGCGCCAGCAGCGACATCGCCGGGGTCACTGAAGCTTTCTTT. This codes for CASSDIAGVTEAFF.

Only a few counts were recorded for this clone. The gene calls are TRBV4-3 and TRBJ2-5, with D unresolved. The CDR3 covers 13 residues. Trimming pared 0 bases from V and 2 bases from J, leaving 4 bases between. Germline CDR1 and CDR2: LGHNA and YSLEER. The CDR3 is CASSQDRQETQYF. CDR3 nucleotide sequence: TGCGCCAGCAGCCAAGATCGGCAAGAGACCCAGTACTTC.

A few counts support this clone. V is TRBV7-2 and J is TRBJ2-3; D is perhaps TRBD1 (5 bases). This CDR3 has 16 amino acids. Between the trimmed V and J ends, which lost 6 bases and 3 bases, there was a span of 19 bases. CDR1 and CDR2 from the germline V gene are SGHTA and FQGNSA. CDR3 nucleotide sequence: TGTGCCAGCAGATACAACCAGGGTTTGGGGACAGATACGCAGTATTTT. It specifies CASRYNQGLGTDTQYF.

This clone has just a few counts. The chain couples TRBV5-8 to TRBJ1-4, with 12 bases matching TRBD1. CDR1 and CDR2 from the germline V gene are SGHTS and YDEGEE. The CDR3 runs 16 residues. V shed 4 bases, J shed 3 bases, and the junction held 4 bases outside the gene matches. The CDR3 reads CASSRGQGASNEKLFF. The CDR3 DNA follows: TGTGCCAGCAGCCGGGGACAGGGGGCATCTAATGAAAAACTGTTTTTT.

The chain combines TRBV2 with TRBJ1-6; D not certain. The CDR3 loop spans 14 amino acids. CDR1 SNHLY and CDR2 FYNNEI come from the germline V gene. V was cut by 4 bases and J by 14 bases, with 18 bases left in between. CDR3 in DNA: TGTGCCAGCAGTGCGACGGCCCCGGTCGAGGCCCTCCACTTT. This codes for CASSATAPVEALHF.

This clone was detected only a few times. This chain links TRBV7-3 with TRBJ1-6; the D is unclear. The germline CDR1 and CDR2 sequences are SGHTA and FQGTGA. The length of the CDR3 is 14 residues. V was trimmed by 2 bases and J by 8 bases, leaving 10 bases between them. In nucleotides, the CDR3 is TGTGCCAGCAGCTTACGAGGAGGCGATTCACCCCTCCACTTT. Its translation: CASSLRGGDSPLHF.